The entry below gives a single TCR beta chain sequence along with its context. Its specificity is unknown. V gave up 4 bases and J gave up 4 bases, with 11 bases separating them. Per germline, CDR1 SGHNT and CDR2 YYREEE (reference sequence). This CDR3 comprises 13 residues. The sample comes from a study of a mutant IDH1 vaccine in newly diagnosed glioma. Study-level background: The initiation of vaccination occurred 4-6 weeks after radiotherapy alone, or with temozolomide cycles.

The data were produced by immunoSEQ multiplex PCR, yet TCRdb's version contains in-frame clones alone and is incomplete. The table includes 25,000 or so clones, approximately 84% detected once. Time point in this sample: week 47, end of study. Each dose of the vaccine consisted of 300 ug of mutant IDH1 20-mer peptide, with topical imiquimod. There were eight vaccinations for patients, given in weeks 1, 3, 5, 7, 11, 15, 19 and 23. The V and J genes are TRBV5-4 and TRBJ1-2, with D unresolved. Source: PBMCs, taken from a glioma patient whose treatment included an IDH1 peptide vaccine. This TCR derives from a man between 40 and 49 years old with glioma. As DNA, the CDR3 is TGTGCCAGCAGCACGACATTCGGCTATGGCTACACCTTC. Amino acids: CASSTTFGYGYTF.